A single sample is the source of the 32 T cell receptor beta chains below, sequenced in a study of blood T cell repertoires in COVID-19. Data came from immunoSEQ multiplex PCR; TCRdb stores just in-frame clones and leaves some out. The table has under 30,000 clones, 70% to 90% seen once. Specimen: peripheral blood. The source is a human donor with active COVID-19. The donor label of this sample is uncertain.

In its sample, this clone was seen once. The chain links TRBV19 to TRBJ2-3, with a tentative D call TRBD2 (5 bases). CDR1 and CDR2 from the germline V gene are LNHDA and SQIVND (reference sequence). V was cut by 6 bases and J by 4 bases, with 17 bases left in between. CDR3 size: 15 residues. The CDR3: CASSGIGITADTQYF. As DNA, the CDR3 is TGTGCCAGTAGCGGGATTGGTATTACGGCAGATACGCAGTATTTT.

This clone occurred once. The V and J genes are TRBV7-3 and TRBJ1-1; no reliable D call. Germline loops: CDR1 SGHTA, CDR2 FQGTGA. This CDR3 region has 14 residues. V lost 1 base and J lost 0, with 6 bases in between. CDR3 coding DNA: TGTGCCAGCAGCTTAAACAGCATGAACACTGAAGCTTTCTTT. Translation: CASSLNSMNTEAFF.

This clone was seen more than once but under ten times. The chain joins TRBV5-1 to TRBJ2-7, with 11 bases fitting TRBD2. V trimming: 2 bases; J trimming: 5 bases; junction bases outside the gene matches: 6. The CDR3 has 15 amino acids. Germline V gene lookup returns CDR1 SGHRS and CDR2 YFSETQ. The CDR3 coding sequence is TGCGCCAGCAGCTTAACGACTAGCGGGGTGCACGAGCAGTACTTC. Residues: CASSLTTSGVHEQYF.

CDR3 sequence reads: CAIPGTSGRGEQYF. The DNA of the CDR3 is TGTGCCATCCCCGGGACTAGCGGAAGGGGCGAGCAGTACTTC. J is TRBJ2-7 and V is TRBV28, with 11 bases fitting TRBD2. The V segment lost 10 bases and the J segment 6 bases; nucleotides outside the gene matches: 11. The germline V gene encodes CDR1 MDHEN and CDR2 SYDVKM. CDR3 length equals 14 residues.

This clone has just a few counts. The chain joins TRBV6-2 or TRBV6-3 to TRBJ1-2; 9 bases match TRBD1. The V gene end was trimmed by 5 bases and the J gene end by 3 bases; junction bases not matched to a gene: 7. Germline-derived CDR1 and CDR2 are MNHEY and SVGEGT. The CDR3 has 15 residues. The chain's CDR3 is CASSDRTGAYYGYTF. CDR3 coding DNA: TGTGCCAGCAGTGACCGGACAGGGGCCTACTATGGCTACACCTTC.

J is TRBJ1-5 and V is TRBV4-1; 10 positions agree with TRBD1. The CDR3 totals 16 residues. J gave up 5 bases and V 4 bases, and 8 bases lay outside the gene matches. Germline CDR1 reads MGHRA; CDR2 reads YSYEKL. The CDR3 is CASSRRTGTGDQPQHF. In DNA form, the CDR3 reads TGCGCCAGCAGCCGCCGCACCGGGACAGGGGATCAGCCCCAGCATTTT.

The rearrangement uses TRBV2 and TRBJ1-2; D unclear. Germline CDR1 reads SNHLY; CDR2 reads FYNNEI. The CDR3 length is 12 residues. The V end lost 6 bases, the J end lost 1 base, and 6 bases lay between the germline ends. The CDR3 region is CASRGLNYGYTF. The CDR3 nucleotides are TGTGCCAGCAGGGGCCTTAACTATGGCTACACCTTC. Full variable domain (outside the CDR3, taken from reference TRBV2 and TRBJ1-2): EPEVTQTPSHQVTQMGQEVILRCVPISNHLYFYWYRQILGQKVEFLVSFYNNEISEKSEIFDDQFSVERPDGSNFTLKIRSTKLEDSAMYFCASRGLNYGYTFGSGTRLTVV.

The rearrangement joins TRBV28 to TRBJ2-1, with D unclear. The CDR3 length is 14 residues. V was cut by 2 bases and J by 4 bases, with 9 bases left in between. Looked up from germline, CDR1 is MDHEN and CDR2 is SYDVKM. This CDR3 reads CASSLPFRYNEQFF. The CDR3 DNA is TGTGCCAGCAGTTTACCCTTCAGATACAATGAGCAGTTCTTC.

Only a few counts were recorded for this clone. The chain combines TRBV28 with TRBJ2-7; 7 positions match TRBD2. Germline V lookup: CDR1 MDHEN, CDR2 SYDVKM. The CDR3 is 12 amino acids. V trimming: 7 bases; J trimming: 4 bases; junction bases outside the gene matches: 4. CDR3 sequence reads: CASTLGGYEQYF. The CDR3 DNA sequence: TGTGCCAGCACCCTGGGGGGGTACGAGCAGTACTTC.

The table lists this clone with a few counts. J is TRBJ2-7 and V is TRBV27, with 8 bases aligning to TRBD1. Germline values: CDR1 MNHEY, CDR2 SMNVEV (reference sequence). The CDR3 is 12 amino acids. The junction had 5 bases not matched to a gene; V was cut back by 9 bases and J by 4 bases. The DNA for the CDR3 is TGTGCCAGTCAGGGGGCTGGTTACGAGCAGTACTTC. It encodes CASQGAGYEQYF.

This chain connects TRBV9 to TRBJ2-2; D is unclear. Trimming pared 0 bases from V and 1 base from J, leaving 10 bases between. From germline, CDR1 is SGDLS and CDR2 YYNGEE. This CDR3 has 16 amino acids. The CDR3 sequence: CASSVESQRNTGELFF. In DNA, the CDR3 is TGTGCCAGCAGCGTAGAATCACAGAGGAACACCGGGGAGCTGTTTTTT.

The chain has TRBV3-1 (or the pseudogene TRBV3-2) and TRBJ1-5, with D possibly matching TRBD1 (5 bases). Germline loops: CDR1 LGHDT, CDR2 YNNKEL (reference sequence). V lost 3 bases and J 6 bases, leaving 12 bases between the germline ends. The CDR3 spans 14 residues. The CDR3 DNA reads as TGTGCCAGCAGCCAGCGGGGGGACGGTCAGCCCCAGCATTTT. This translates into CASSQRGDGQPQHF.

The chain is built from TRBV6-1 and TRBJ1-2, with D hard to call. This CDR3 has 16 amino acids. Germline assignment: CDR1 MNHNS and CDR2 SASEGT. The V end lost 4 bases, the J end lost 6 bases, and 21 bases lay between the germline ends. DNA for the CDR3: TGTGCCAGCAGTGGCGCTCGGGAATGTAGAAAGAATGGCTACACCTTC. This translates into CASSGARECRKNGYTF.

Note on this clone: The same CDR3 also results from other DNA sequences found in this sample. J is TRBJ1-2 and V is TRBV4-2, with 8 bases identical to TRBD1. Unmatched junction bases numbered 5, after V lost 0 bases and J lost 8 bases. Germline-derived CDR1 and CDR2 are LGHNA and YNFKEQ. CDR3 length equals 14 residues. CDR3 nucleotides: TGTGCCAGCAGCCAAGATCGGACAGGGTACGGCTACACCTTC. Translation: CASSQDRTGYGYTF.

The chain is built from TRBV3-1 (or the pseudogene TRBV3-2) and TRBJ2-5; 8 nucleotides align to TRBD1. The germline V gene encodes CDR1 LGHDT and CDR2 YNNKEL (reference sequence). This CDR3 contains 14 residues. J lost 4 bases, V lost 4 bases, and 5 bases had no gene match. The CDR3 here is CASSPTGVRETQYF. Written as DNA, the CDR3 is TGTGCCAGCAGCCCGACAGGGGTAAGAGAGACCCAGTACTTC.

V gene TRBV10-2 combines with J gene TRBJ1-1; D is ambiguous. Trimming took 7 bases from V and 3 from J, leaving 12 bases between them. Germline CDR1 reads WSHSY; CDR2 reads SAAADI. CDR3 length equals 13 residues. The CDR3 coding sequence is TGCGCCAGCAAGTCATCGGGTGACACTGAAGCTTTCTTT. Translation gives CASKSSGDTEAFF.

V usage is TRBV3-1 (or the pseudogene TRBV3-2) and J usage is TRBJ2-2, with 10 bases lining up with TRBD2. V trimming: 4 bases; J trimming: 4 bases; junction bases outside the gene matches: 6. The length of the CDR3 is 16 residues. Germline V gives CDR1 LGHDT, CDR2 YNNKEL (reference sequence). This CDR3 reads CASSRLAGATTGELFF. The CDR3 DNA is TGTGCCAGCAGCCGGCTAGCGGGGGCGACCACCGGGGAGCTGTTTTTT.

In DNA form, the CDR3 reads TGTGCCAGCAGTGACCCAGCAGGTGGTACGCAGTATTTT. Translation: CASSDPAGGTQYF. The chain combines TRBV6-4 with TRBJ2-3, with no clear D. The CDR3 extends over 13 amino acids. V lost 2 bases and J lost 8, with 11 bases in between. The germline gives CDR1 MRHNA, CDR2 SNTAGT.

The rearrangement joins TRBV5-6 to TRBJ2-2, with a possible D match to TRBD1 (5 bases). The length of the CDR3 is 16 residues. From germline, CDR1 is SGHDT and CDR2 YYEEEE. V lost 0 bases and J 0 bases, leaving 9 bases between the germline ends. CDR3 region: CASSLGWTSNTGELFF. CDR3 DNA: TGTGCCAGCAGCTTGGGTTGGACATCGAACACCGGGGAGCTGTTTTTT.

The rearrangement uses TRBV27 and TRBJ1-2; the D gene is possibly TRBD1 (6 bases). Germline V gives CDR1 MNHEY, CDR2 SMNVEV (reference sequence). CDR3 length: 14 amino acids. Trimming shortened V by 6 bases and J by 1 base, and 12 bases separated the two germline ends. CDR3 region: CASSLTGYNYGYTF. For the CDR3, the DNA is TGTGCCAGCAGCCTAACAGGGTATAACTATGGCTACACCTTC.

The chain uses TRBV6-4 and TRBJ2-3; TRBD2 matches 9 bases. Germline lookup yields CDR1 MRHNA and CDR2 SNTAGT. Trimming cost V 6 bases and J 6 bases; bases outside gene matches: 7. There are 14 residues in the CDR3. The CDR3 region is CASSPLGLADTQYF. CDR3 in DNA: TGTGCCAGCAGCCCACTCGGACTAGCGGATACGCAGTATTTT.

The chain uses TRBV5-1 and TRBJ2-2; 9 nucleotides align to TRBD1. There are 16 residues in the CDR3. CDR1 SGHRS and CDR2 YFSETQ come from the germline V gene. With 4 bases clipped from V and 1 base from J, the junction kept 5 bases outside the gene matches. DNA for the CDR3: TGCGCCAGCAGCGCTACAGGGGGCTGGAACACCGGGGAGCTGTTTTTT. Translation gives CASSATGGWNTGELFF. Combining the CDR3 with reference TRBV5-1 and TRBJ2-2 gives the whole variable domain KAGVTQTPRYLIKTRGQQVTLSCSPISGHRSVSWYQQTPGQGLQFLFEYFSETQRNKGNFPGRFSGRQFSNSRSEMNVSTLELGDSALYLCASSATGGWNTGELFFGEGSRLTVL.

The chain recombines TRBV7-8 with TRBJ1-2, with unresolved D. Trimming left V 1 base short and J 4 bases short, with 10 bases between. This CDR3 region has 14 residues. Germline V gives CDR1 SGHVS, CDR2 FQNEAQ. DNA of the CDR3: TGTGCCAGCAGCTTAGTGGTGTCGGGCTATGGCTACACCTTC. It specifies CASSLVVSGYGYTF.

This sequence joins TRBV9 and TRBJ1-1, with 9 bases that match TRBD1. Trimming removed 0 bases from V and 3 bases from J; junction bases left unmatched: 6. This CDR3 is built from 16 residues. CDR1 and CDR2 from the germline V gene are SGDLS and YYNGEE. As DNA, the CDR3 is TGTGCCAGCAGCGTAGGTGGACAGGGGACGGACACTGAAGCTTTCTTT. Its translation: CASSVGGQGTDTEAFF.

The rearrangement links TRBV3-1 (or the pseudogene TRBV3-2) to TRBJ2-1; 10 bases agree with TRBD1. The CDR3 has 13 amino acids. From germline, CDR1 is LGHDT and CDR2 YNNKEL (reference sequence). The junction had 3 bases not matched to a gene; V was cut back by 4 bases and J by 9 bases. The DNA for the CDR3 is TGTGCCAGCAGCCGACAGGGGGCAGTTGAGCAGTTCTTC. As protein: CASSRQGAVEQFF.

The rearrangement links TRBV12-3 or TRBV12-4 to TRBJ2-1, with D possibly matching TRBD1 (5 bases). V was shortened by 6 bases and J by 12 bases, with 18 bases between the two germline ends. This CDR3 spans 13 amino acids. The CDR3 sequence is CASRQGAEIGQFF. In nucleotides, the CDR3 is TGTGCCAGCAGACAAGGGGCGGAGATTGGGCAGTTCTTC.

This clone was recorded once. J is TRBJ2-3 and V is TRBV2, with D possibly being TRBD2 (6 bases). V lost 10 bases to trimming and J lost 0 bases, with 17 bases between them. The CDR3 has 15 residues. Germline lookup yields CDR1 SNHLY and CDR2 FYNNEI. CDR3 nucleotide sequence: TGTGCCACCCTGGAGGGAGCGACTAGCACAGATACGCAGTATTTT. Residues: CATLEGATSTDTQYF.

The chain joins TRBV5-1 to TRBJ2-3; D may be TRBD1 (6 bases). The CDR3 totals 14 residues. Trimming took off 0 bases at V and 4 bases at J, with 9 bases between the two ends. Germline-derived CDR1 and CDR2 are SGHRS and YFSETQ. The CDR3 spells CASSLEGGADTQYF. In nucleotides, the CDR3 is TGCGCCAGCAGCTTGGAAGGGGGTGCAGATACGCAGTATTTT. Together with reference TRBV5-1 and TRBJ2-3, the CDR3 gives the full variable domain: KAGVTQTPRYLIKTRGQQVTLSCSPISGHRSVSWYQQTPGQGLQFLFEYFSETQRNKGNFPGRFSGRQFSNSRSEMNVSTLELGDSALYLCASSLEGGADTQYFGPGTRLTVL.

CDR3 amino acids: CAITDRGHEGEQYF. The CDR3 nucleotides read TGTGCCATTACAGACAGGGGGCATGAAGGCGAGCAGTACTTC. The rearrangement uses TRBV2 and TRBJ2-7; the match to TRBD1 covers 10 bases. V shed 10 bases and J 6 bases; nucleotides not matched to a gene: 12. CDR1 and CDR2 from the germline V gene are SNHLY and FYNNEI. The CDR3 spans 14 residues.

This clone is classed as medium-sized. The chain has TRBV7-8 and TRBJ1-2; D remains ambiguous. This CDR3 has 13 residues. The germline V and J ends were trimmed by 1 base and 8 bases, with 11 bases remaining between them. CDR1 SGHVS and CDR2 FQNEAQ come from the germline V gene. The CDR3 DNA reads as TGTGCCAGCAGCTTAGGATTGGAGAAAGGCTACACCTTC. This sequence encodes CASSLGLEKGYTF.

V is TRBV3-1 (or the pseudogene TRBV3-2) and J is TRBJ2-5; D is possibly TRBD2 (5 bases). The CDR3 consists of 15 residues. With 0 bases removed from V and 5 bases from J, the gap between germline ends came to 13 bases. Germline CDR1 and CDR2: LGHDT and YNNKEL (reference sequence). DNA of the CDR3: TGTGCCAGCAGCCAAGATCGAGAGGGTCGGGAGACCCAGTACTTC. This encodes CASSQDREGRETQYF.

This chain connects TRBV5-4 to TRBJ1-3; D perhaps matches TRBD1 (6 bases). Trimming took off 6 bases at V and 3 bases at J, with 10 bases between the two ends. Germline V CDR1 and CDR2: SGHNT, YYREEE (reference sequence). There are 13 residues in the CDR3. Here the CDR3 reads CASTTGYGNTIYF. CDR3 nucleotide sequence: TGTGCCAGCACAACAGGGTATGGAAACACCATATATTTT.